This TCR beta chain is drawn from a study of neoadjuvant anti-PD-1 for oral cavity cancer. The wider study: Patients without progression got a fourth dose around day 43.

The germline CDR1 and CDR2 sequences are SGHRS and YFSETQ. CDR3 size: 15 residues. V was clipped by 5 bases and J by 0 bases, with 15 bases between them. Patients were newly diagnosed with stage II-IVA oral cavity squamous cell carcinoma without prior systemic or radiation treatment. Analysis of PBMCs was direct, with no culture step. PBMC libraries mostly used about 490 ng of input genomic DNA, with six replicates per sample. TCRdb's table, derived via immunoSEQ multiplex PCR, lists solely in-frame clones and lacks some. The profile shows tens of thousands of clones, around four fifths of them singletons.

This sequence was found in a person aged 40 to 85 with oral cavity squamous cell carcinoma. Specimen: PBMCs, collected before nivolumab (anti-PD-1) treatment. This chain uses TRBV5-1 with TRBJ2-7, with D possibly matching TRBD1 (6 bases). The CDR3 nucleotides are TGCGCCAGCAGTACGTCAACAGGGATCTCCTACGAGCAGTACTTC. Protein sequence: CASSTSTGISYEQYF.